The clone carrying this T cell receptor beta chain was observed a single time. Its antigen remains unidentified. This entry comes from a study of OX40 agonist ivuxolimab in advanced cancers. Study in general: Recorded diagnoses for dose-escalation patients were hepatocellular carcinoma, melanoma, renal cell or head and neck cancer. Previous treatment with anti-PD-1, anti-PD-L1 or anti-CTLA-4 therapy was allowed; 35% to 50% had received some. The study, taken as a whole, reports: More expanded clones were seen, on average, in CD8+ T cells than in CD4+. A proportion of nonresponders additionally exhibited low normalized T-cell clonal expansion.

Sequencing used immunoSEQ multiplex PCR; TCRdb keeps in-frame clones, though not all of them. The table has 60,000 to 70,000 clones, 65% to 90% seen once. Trimming at V came to 3 bases and at J to 1 base, leaving 8 bases not matched to a gene. Germline assignment: CDR1 GTSNPN and CDR2 SVGIG (reference sequence). The CDR3 totals 15 residues. Here the sequenced sample was CD4+ or CD8+ T cells sorted from blood, taken in a trial of the OX40 agonist ivuxolimab. The J gene is TRBJ2-7, the V gene TRBV30; 8 bases are shared with TRBD2. The sequence was obtained from an adult with an advanced solid tumor such as melanoma, head and neck, liver or kidney cancer. The chain's CDR3 is CAWRYSGRASYEQYF. CDR3 in DNA: TGTGCCTGGAGATACAGCGGGAGAGCGTCCTACGAGCAGTACTTC.